This T cell receptor beta chain was documented in a study of response to subunit inactivated influenza vaccine. Whole-study results and caveats: Only a handful of new T cells, the authors suggested, are recruited with each seasonal influenza vaccination.

In TCRdb, the RT-PCR reads were re-called with MiXCR into one record per CDR3 protein. The data show about 780,000 distinct CDR3 sequences, with 15% to 20% seen just once and around 9.9% held by the top ten. The germline CDR1 and CDR2 sequences are SGHVS and FQNEAQ. CDR3 length equals 15 residues. V lost 3 bases, J lost 9 bases, and 18 bases lay in between. In its sample, this clonotype was seen once. Its cognate antigen is unknown. This clonotype was sampled from a man over 45 who received an inactivated influenza vaccine. Here the sequenced sample was PBMCs from blood, taken around 5 days after vaccination. The chain uses TRBV7-8 and TRBJ1-5, with D uncertain. CDR3 amino acids: CASSFGRYAVRPQHF. The CDR3 bases are TGTGCCAGCAGCTTTGGCCGATACGCTGTTCGGCCCCAGCATTTT.